This TCR beta chain appears in the sequencing data of a study of early T cells in non-severe SARS-CoV-2 infection. Study summary: The chains were unpaired, and the sequenced material was bulk RNA from unsorted whole blood.

Findings of the study overall: Private and CD4 specificities were missed by VDJdb matching, skewed to anti-spike CD8.

Attached unique molecular identifiers marked individual cDNA molecules. TCRdb re-called the 5' RACE reads with MiXCR, one entry per CDR3 protein. The profile shows roughly 55,000 distinct CDR3 sequences, approximately 10% of them singletons. J gave up 0 bases and V 4 bases, and 7 bases lay outside the gene matches. Germline loops: CDR1 SGHRS, CDR2 YFSETQ. The CDR3 length is 16 residues. This clonotype was seen more than once but under ten times. What it recognizes is unknown. The sequenced sample was whole blood. The chain uses TRBV5-1 and TRBJ1-3; 7 bases align to TRBD1. The TCR was taken from an adult who was a healthcare worker with PCR-confirmed SARS-CoV-2 infection or an uninfected control (not recorded which). The CDR3 is CASSLQGGSSGNTIYF. As DNA, the CDR3 is TGCGCCAGCAGCCTGCAGGGGGGATCCTCTGGAAACACCATATATTTT.